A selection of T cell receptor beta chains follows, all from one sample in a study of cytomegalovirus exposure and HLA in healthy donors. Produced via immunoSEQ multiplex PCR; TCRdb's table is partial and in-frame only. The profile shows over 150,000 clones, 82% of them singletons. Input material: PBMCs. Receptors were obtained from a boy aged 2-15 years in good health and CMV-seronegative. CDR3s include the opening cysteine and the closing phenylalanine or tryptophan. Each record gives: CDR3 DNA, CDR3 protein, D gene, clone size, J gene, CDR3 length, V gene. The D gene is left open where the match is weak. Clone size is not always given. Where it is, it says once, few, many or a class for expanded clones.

CDR3 DNA: TGTGCCAGCAGTGAGCTAGCTAACTATGGCTACACCTTC
CDR3 protein: CASSELANYGYTF
D gene: -
clone size: -
J gene: TRBJ1-2
CDR3 length: 13
V gene: TRBV6-1

CDR3 DNA: TGTGCCAGTAGTATACTAGCGGGGGGCTTCTTTAGCGGGGAGCTGTTTTTT
CDR3 protein: CASSILAGGFFSGELFF
D gene: TRBD2
clone size: -
J gene: TRBJ2-2
CDR3 length: 17
V gene: TRBV19

CDR3 DNA: TGCGCCAGCAGCCAAACCCCTCCGGGACTAGCGGGGGGACAAGAGACCCAGTACTTC
CDR3 protein: CASSQTPPGLAGGQETQYF
D gene: TRBD2
clone size: few
J gene: TRBJ2-5
CDR3 length: 19
V gene: TRBV4-1

CDR3 DNA: TGTGCCAGCAGCTTAGCCAAAACTAGCGGCACAGATACGCAGTATTTT
CDR3 protein: CASSLAKTSGTDTQYF
D gene: TRBD2
clone size: -
J gene: TRBJ2-3
CDR3 length: 16
V gene: TRBV7-2

CDR3 DNA: TGTGCCAGCAGCCCCCGGGACAGGGGGCCCTTGACCTACGAGCAGTACTTC
CDR3 protein: CASSPRDRGPLTYEQYF
D gene: TRBD1
clone size: -
J gene: TRBJ2-7
CDR3 length: 17
V gene: TRBV14

CDR3 DNA: TGTGCCAGCAGCCTCTTGACTAGCGGGGTCGTTGAGACCCAGTACTTC
CDR3 protein: CASSLLTSGVVETQYF
D gene: TRBD2
clone size: -
J gene: TRBJ2-5
CDR3 length: 16
V gene: TRBV7-2

CDR3 DNA: TGTGCCAGCAGCTTTAGTGACAGCAATGAGCAGTTCTTC
CDR3 protein: CASSFSDSNEQFF
D gene: -
clone size: -
J gene: TRBJ2-1
CDR3 length: 13
V gene: TRBV5-6

CDR3 DNA: TGTGCCAGCAGCCGAGGACAGAACTTCTATGGCTACACCTTC
CDR3 protein: CASSRGQNFYGYTF
D gene: -
clone size: -
J gene: TRBJ1-2
CDR3 length: 14
V gene: TRBV6-1

CDR3 DNA: TGTGCCAGTGGACTAGCGGGGACCTCCTACGAGCAGTACTTC
CDR3 protein: CASGLAGTSYEQYF
D gene: TRBD2
clone size: -
J gene: TRBJ2-7
CDR3 length: 14
V gene: TRBV27

CDR3 DNA: TGCGCCAGCAGCCACGATGGGACAGGGGACGAAAAACTGTTTTTT
CDR3 protein: CASSHDGTGDEKLFF
D gene: TRBD1
clone size: few
J gene: TRBJ1-4
CDR3 length: 15
V gene: TRBV4-1

CDR3 DNA: TGTGCCAGTAGCCCTAGCGGGGGGACCCACACAGATACGCAGTATTTT
CDR3 protein: CASSPSGGTHTDTQYF
D gene: TRBD2
clone size: -
J gene: TRBJ2-3
CDR3 length: 16
V gene: TRBV19

CDR3 DNA: TGTGCCTGGACACGGGGGGCGTTGGGCGAGCAGTACTTC
CDR3 protein: CAWTRGALGEQYF
D gene: -
clone size: -
J gene: TRBJ2-7
CDR3 length: 13
V gene: TRBV30

CDR3 DNA: TGTGCCAGCAGCTTAGAGGGGCGTGAAGCTTTCTTT
CDR3 protein: CASSLEGREAFF
D gene: -
clone size: -
J gene: TRBJ1-1
CDR3 length: 12
V gene: TRBV7-9

CDR3 DNA: TGCGCCAGCAGCCAAACTGGACAGATCGGGGAGCTGTTTTTT
CDR3 protein: CASSQTGQIGELFF
D gene: -
clone size: -
J gene: TRBJ2-2
CDR3 length: 14
V gene: TRBV4-3

CDR3 DNA: TGTGCCAGCAGCTATCGAGCGGGGGGGCAAGAGACCCAGTACTTC
CDR3 protein: CASSYRAGGQETQYF
D gene: TRBD2
clone size: once
J gene: TRBJ2-5
CDR3 length: 15
V gene: TRBV5-4

CDR3 DNA: TGTGCCAGCAGCCTTAAAGAGACGGAGCTTTATGGCTACACCTTC
CDR3 protein: CASSLKETELYGYTF
D gene: -
clone size: -
J gene: TRBJ1-2
CDR3 length: 15
V gene: TRBV7-2

CDR3 DNA: TGTGCCAGCAGTGAACATTCTAACTATGGCTACACCTTC
CDR3 protein: CASSEHSNYGYTF
D gene: -
clone size: -
J gene: TRBJ1-2
CDR3 length: 13
V gene: TRBV6-1

CDR3 DNA: TGTGCCAGCAGCGTAGGCACAGGGAGAACCTACGAGCAGTACTTC
CDR3 protein: CASSVGTGRTYEQYF
D gene: -
clone size: -
J gene: TRBJ2-7
CDR3 length: 15
V gene: TRBV9

CDR3 DNA: TGTGCCATCAGTGAGTCACCGAGACAGGGGGTTTTCTTT
CDR3 protein: CAISESPRQGVFF
D gene: TRBD1
clone size: -
J gene: TRBJ1-1
CDR3 length: 13
V gene: TRBV10-3

CDR3 DNA: TGTGCCAGCAGCTTGAGACAGGGAGATTCACCCCTCCACTTT
CDR3 protein: CASSLRQGDSPLHF
D gene: TRBD1
clone size: -
J gene: TRBJ1-6
CDR3 length: 14
V gene: TRBV7-2

CDR3 DNA: TGTGCCACCAGCAGGGAGGACAGGCGGAATGAAAAACTGTTTTTT
CDR3 protein: CATSREDRRNEKLFF
D gene: TRBD1
clone size: -
J gene: TRBJ1-4
CDR3 length: 15
V gene: TRBV15

CDR3 DNA: TGTGCCAGCAGCCCGGAGGCAGTCTCTGGAAACACCATATATTTT
CDR3 protein: CASSPEAVSGNTIYF
D gene: -
clone size: -
J gene: TRBJ1-3
CDR3 length: 15
V gene: TRBV4-2

CDR3 DNA: TGTGCCAGCAGCTTAGCCGCGGACAGGGTAGACGAGCAGTACTTC
CDR3 protein: CASSLAADRVDEQYF
D gene: TRBD1
clone size: once
J gene: TRBJ2-7
CDR3 length: 15
V gene: TRBV7-2

CDR3 DNA: TGCGCCAGCAGCTTGGGGACAGCTACCGGGGAGCTGTTTTTT
CDR3 protein: CASSLGTATGELFF
D gene: -
clone size: -
J gene: TRBJ2-2
CDR3 length: 14
V gene: TRBV5-1

CDR3 DNA: TGTGCCAGCATTGGGACAGGCCGAGGGGGCTACACCTTC
CDR3 protein: CASIGTGRGGYTF
D gene: TRBD1
clone size: few
J gene: TRBJ1-2
CDR3 length: 13
V gene: TRBV7-2

CDR3 DNA: TGTGCCAGCAGTGCGGGGACAGGGCTCTTGAACACTGAAGCTTTCTTT
CDR3 protein: CASSAGTGLLNTEAFF
D gene: TRBD1
clone size: once
J gene: TRBJ1-1
CDR3 length: 16
V gene: TRBV6-1

CDR3 DNA: TGTGCCAGCTCCCAACTAAGATGGGGCACAGATACGCAGTATTTT
CDR3 protein: CASSQLRWGTDTQYF
D gene: -
clone size: -
J gene: TRBJ2-3
CDR3 length: 15
V gene: TRBV18